The 25 T cell receptor beta chains below come from one sample, sequenced in a study of T cell responses to AZD1222 COVID-19 vaccine. Only in-frame clones appear in the TCRdb table, and some are missing; sequencing was by immunoSEQ multiplex PCR. Altogether 70,000 to 85,000 clones are present, 70% to 90% being singletons, with the ten largest covering about 2.4%. Sample: peripheral blood, taken on day 0 of AZD1222 vaccination. These receptors all stem from an adult in good health.

The V gene is TRBV19, the J gene TRBJ1-1; D is ambiguous. The CDR3 spans 12 residues. Germline V gene sequence: CDR1 LNHDA, CDR2 SQIVND (reference sequence). Trimming pared 7 bases from V and 4 bases from J, leaving 10 bases between. The chain's CDR3 is CASMAGITEAFF. DNA of the CDR3: TGTGCCAGTATGGCGGGGATCACTGAAGCTTTCTTT.

This clone was detected only once. The genes are TRBV5-1 and TRBJ2-1, with D unclear. Germline CDR1 reads SGHRS; CDR2 reads YFSETQ. The CDR3 sequence is 12 residues long. Trimming pared 4 bases from V and 6 bases from J, leaving 8 bases between. The CDR3 bases are TGCGCCAGCAGCGCGGTGGTCAATGAGCAGTTCTTC. This translates into CASSAVVNEQFF.

The V gene is TRBV30, the J gene TRBJ1-2, with unresolved D. V was pared by 2 bases and J by 4 bases, with 11 bases between. Germline V lookup: CDR1 GTSNPN, CDR2 SVGIG (reference sequence). CDR3 length: 13 residues. The CDR3 reads CAWSQTVSYGYTF. In DNA, the CDR3 is TGTGCCTGGAGTCAAACGGTTAGCTATGGCTACACCTTC.

The chain combines TRBV5-1 with TRBJ2-6; D uncertain. V lost 0 bases and J 2 bases, leaving 0 bases between the germline ends. CDR3 length equals 13 residues. Germline V gene lookup returns CDR1 SGHRS and CDR2 YFSETQ. The CDR3 DNA reads TGCGCCAGCAGCTTGGCTGGGGCCAACGTCCTGACTTTC. It translates to CASSLAGANVLTF.

J is TRBJ2-3 and V is TRBV30; 7 nucleotides match TRBD2. V shed 4 bases, J shed 1 base, and the junction held 5 bases outside the gene matches. Germline assignment: CDR1 GTSNPN and CDR2 SVGIG (reference sequence). This CDR3 region has 14 residues. DNA for the CDR3: TGTGCCTGGACCATGGGGGGGGGCACAGATACGCAGTATTTT. Protein: CAWTMGGGTDTQYF.

The CDR3 sequence: CASSLAPGEGGDGYTF. The CDR3 DNA sequence: TGCGCCAGCAGCTTGGCCCCAGGGGAGGGGGGCGATGGCTACACCTTC. V gene TRBV5-1 combines with J gene TRBJ1-2, with D possibly matching TRBD1 (6 bases). Trimming pared 0 bases from V and 6 bases from J, leaving 18 bases between. The CDR3 contains 16 residues. From germline, CDR1 is SGHRS and CDR2 YFSETQ.

The chain employs TRBV30 and TRBJ2-7; D may be TRBD2 (6 bases). The CDR3 consists of 13 residues. CDR1 and CDR2 (germline): GTSNPN, SVGIG (reference sequence). V dropped 1 base and J dropped 8 bases, with 15 bases sitting between them. The CDR3 reads CAWSGGGFTQQYF. In DNA form, the CDR3 reads TGTGCCTGGAGTGGTGGAGGGTTTACGCAGCAGTACTTC.

This clone was observed a single time. This chain uses TRBV4-3 with TRBJ2-7; 10 nucleotides agree with TRBD1. In germline, CDR1 is LGHNA, CDR2 YSLEER. The J segment lost 3 bases and the V segment lost 4 bases, leaving 9 bases of the junction unmatched. CDR3 length: 16 amino acids. The CDR3 spells CASSPTPGQGYYEQYF. Here the CDR3 DNA reads TGCGCCAGCAGCCCTACACCGGGACAGGGGTACTACGAGCAGTACTTC.

This chain connects TRBV28 to TRBJ1-3; 8 bases agree with TRBD1. The germline CDR1 and CDR2 sequences are MDHEN and SYDVKM. The CDR3 runs to 15 residues. The V gene end was trimmed by 6 bases and the J gene end by 2 bases; junction bases not matched to a gene: 6. This CDR3 is CASRTGQGTGNTIYF. In DNA, the CDR3 is TGTGCCAGCAGAACAGGACAGGGAACTGGAAACACCATATATTTT.

This chain connects TRBV5-1 to TRBJ1-4; 7 positions agree with TRBD1. J gave up 2 bases and V 0 bases, and 1 base lay outside the gene matches. Germline CDR1 SGHRS, CDR2 YFSETQ. The length of the CDR3 is 15 residues. CDR3 in amino acids: CASSLARGTNEKLFF. CDR3 bases: TGCGCCAGCAGCTTGGCCAGGGGGACTAATGAAAAACTGTTTTTT. Drawing the rest from reference TRBV5-1 and TRBJ1-4, the complete variable domain is KAGVTQTPRYLIKTRGQQVTLSCSPISGHRSVSWYQQTPGQGLQFLFEYFSETQRNKGNFPGRFSGRQFSNSRSEMNVSTLELGDSALYLCASSLARGTNEKLFFGSGTQLSVL.

The chain couples TRBV5-4 to TRBJ2-5; 7 bases align to TRBD1. This CDR3 spans 14 amino acids. CDR1 is SGHNT and CDR2 is YYREEE in the germline V gene (reference sequence). The trim removed 5 bases at V and 0 bases at J, leaving 4 bases unmatched. CDR3: CASRGDSNQETQYF. The CDR3 bases are TGTGCCAGCAGGGGGGACAGTAACCAAGAGACCCAGTACTTC. Complete variable domain (other parts from reference TRBV5-4 and TRBJ2-5): ETGVTQSPTHLIKTRGQQVTLRCSSQSGHNTVSWYQQALGQGPQFIFQYYREEENGRGNFPPRFSGLQFPNYSSELNVNALELDDSALYLCASRGDSNQETQYFGPGTRLLVL.

V gene TRBV12-3 or TRBV12-4 combines with J gene TRBJ1-1, with D tentatively TRBD1 (6 bases). Trimming left V 4 bases short and J 5 bases short, with 11 bases between. The CDR3 contains 13 residues. CDR3 in DNA: TGTGCCAGCAGTTCAGGGGTGAGGACTGAAGCTTTCTTT. This sequence encodes CASSSGVRTEAFF.

V and J are TRBV3-1 (or the pseudogene TRBV3-2) and TRBJ2-5; 11 positions match TRBD2. J was trimmed by 2 bases and V by 4 bases; bases with no gene match: 3. In germline, CDR1 is LGHDT, CDR2 YNNKEL (reference sequence). There are 15 residues in the CDR3. The CDR3 protein is CASSRSGGEQETQYF. The CDR3 region has the DNA TGTGCCAGCAGCCGTAGCGGGGGGGAGCAAGAGACCCAGTACTTC.

The gene calls are TRBV11-2 and TRBJ1-3; weak D call: TRBD1 (5 bases). Germline V gives CDR1 SGHAT, CDR2 FQNNGV. The CDR3 has 16 residues. Trimming removed 1 base from V and 0 bases from J, with 10 bases in between. The CDR3 DNA is TGTGCCAGCAGCTTAGGAGGGGCCAACTCTGGAAACACCATATATTTT. Amino acids: CASSLGGANSGNTIYF.

The chain has TRBV7-3 and TRBJ2-6, with D tentatively TRBD1 (6 bases). CDR1 and CDR2 from the germline V gene are SGHTA and FQGTGA. The CDR3 loop spans 17 amino acids. V lost 1 base and J 2 bases, leaving 12 bases between the germline ends. The CDR3 loop is CASSLSPAGAGANVLTF. CDR3 DNA sequence: TGTGCCAGCAGCTTAAGCCCAGCAGGGGCTGGGGCCAACGTCCTGACTTTC.

The CDR3 loop is CSARAVNEQFF. The CDR3 nucleotides are TGCAGCGCTCGAGCCGTCAATGAGCAGTTCTTC. V usage is TRBV29-1 and J usage is TRBJ2-1; the D is unclear. V was shortened by 7 bases and J by 6 bases, with 10 bases between the two germline ends. The CDR3 runs to 11 residues. Germline lookup yields CDR1 SQVTM and CDR2 ANQGSEA.

The CDR3 region is CSVNRLGTWGYTF. The CDR3 region has the DNA TGCAGCGTTAACAGACTGGGGACTTGGGGCTACACCTTC. The chain is built from TRBV29-1 and TRBJ1-2; possibly TRBD1 for D (5 bases). CDR3 length: 13 amino acids. Germline CDR1 is SQVTM and CDR2 is ANQGSEA. Trimming cost V 5 bases and J 8 bases, with 18 bases left between them.

This chain uses TRBV28 with TRBJ2-1; 10 bases fit TRBD2. This CDR3 contains 16 residues. Germline V gene sequence: CDR1 MDHEN, CDR2 SYDVKM. Losses at the gene ends were 7 bases for V and 8 bases for J; bases not matched to a gene: 14. Written as DNA, the CDR3 is TGTGCCAGCACTCTTAGGGGGGCTAGCGGGAGCTATGAGCAGTTCTTC. Protein sequence: CASTLRGASGSYEQFF.

The V gene is TRBV29-1, the J gene TRBJ1-2; tentatively, D is TRBD1 (5 bases). Germline V gives CDR1 SQVTM, CDR2 ANQGSEA. The V end lost 5 bases, the J end lost 7 bases, and 11 bases lay between the germline ends. This CDR3 is 11 amino acids long. CDR3 loop: CSVWGGSGYTF. CDR3 DNA sequence: TGCAGCGTTTGGGGGGGTAGTGGCTACACCTTC.

The genes are TRBV9 and TRBJ1-5, with a weak D call TRBD1 (6 bases). V lost 0 bases and J lost 4, with 8 bases in between. The germline V gene has CDR1 SGDLS and CDR2 YYNGEE. CDR3 length equals 14 residues. The CDR3 sequence is CASSVEGGNQPQHF. The CDR3 DNA is TGTGCCAGCAGCGTAGAGGGGGGTAATCAGCCCCAGCATTTT.

The V and J genes are TRBV18 and TRBJ2-7, with 10 positions matching TRBD2. The CDR3 spans 14 residues. J lost 2 bases, V lost 6 bases, and 4 bases had no gene match. Germline CDR1 KGHSH, CDR2 LQKENI. As DNA, the CDR3 is TGTGCCAGCTCTCCCGGGACTAGCGCCTACGAGCAGTACTTC. This sequence encodes CASSPGTSAYEQYF.

This clone came up a few times. This rearrangement joins TRBV2 to TRBJ2-5; D ambiguous. The CDR3 covers 12 residues. Trimming removed 2 bases at V and 2 bases at J, with 3 bases between. Germline CDR1 reads SNHLY; CDR2 reads FYNNEI. CDR3 sequence reads: CASSEQQETQYF. The CDR3 bases are TGTGCCAGCAGTGAACAGCAAGAGACCCAGTACTTC.

This chain connects TRBV3-1 (or the pseudogene TRBV3-2) to TRBJ2-5; 14 positions match TRBD2. In germline, CDR1 is LGHDT, CDR2 YNNKEL (reference sequence). With 0 bases clipped from V and 3 bases from J, the junction kept 3 bases outside the gene matches. The CDR3 length is 17 residues. The CDR3 loop reads CASSQDSGLAGEETQYF. CDR3 coding DNA: TGTGCCAGCAGCCAAGACTCGGGACTAGCGGGGGAAGAGACCCAGTACTTC.

Here the CDR3 reads CASSPGRMNTEAFF. In nucleotides, the CDR3 is TGTGCCAGCAGTCCAGGACGGATGAACACTGAAGCTTTCTTT. The chain couples TRBV28 to TRBJ1-1; no reliable D call. The CDR3 extends over 14 amino acids. Germline-derived CDR1 and CDR2 are MDHEN and SYDVKM. V lost 5 bases, J lost 0 bases, and 10 bases lay in between.

This chain links TRBV28 with TRBJ1-5; 11 bases map to TRBD1. V lost 4 bases, J lost 0 bases, and 5 bases stayed unmatched. Germline V CDR1 and CDR2: MDHEN, SYDVKM. The CDR3 consists of 17 residues. The CDR3: CASSSDRGLYSNQPQHF. Here the CDR3 DNA reads TGTGCCAGCAGTTCGGACAGGGGGCTATATAGCAATCAGCCCCAGCATTTT.